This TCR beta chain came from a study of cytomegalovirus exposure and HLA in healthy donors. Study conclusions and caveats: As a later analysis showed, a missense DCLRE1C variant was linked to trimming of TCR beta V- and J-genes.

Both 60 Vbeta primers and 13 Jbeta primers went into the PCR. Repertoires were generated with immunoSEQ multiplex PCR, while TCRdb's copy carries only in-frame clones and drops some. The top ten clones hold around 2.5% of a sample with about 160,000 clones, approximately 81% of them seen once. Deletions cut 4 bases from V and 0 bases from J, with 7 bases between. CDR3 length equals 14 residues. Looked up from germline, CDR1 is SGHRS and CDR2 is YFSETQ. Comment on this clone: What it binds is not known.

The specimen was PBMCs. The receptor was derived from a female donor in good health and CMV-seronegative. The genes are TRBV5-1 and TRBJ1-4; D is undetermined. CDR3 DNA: TGCGCCAGCAGCAGCCTTGCAACTAATGAAAAACTGTTTTTT. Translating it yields CASSSLATNEKLFF. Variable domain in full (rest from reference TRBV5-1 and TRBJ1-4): KAGVTQTPRYLIKTRGQQVTLSCSPISGHRSVSWYQQTPGQGLQFLFEYFSETQRNKGNFPGRFSGRQFSNSRSEMNVSTLELGDSALYLCASSSLATNEKLFFGSGTQLSVL.